The 19 T cell receptor beta chains below come from one sample, sequenced in a study of Ad26.COV2.S vaccination and SARS-CoV-2 variants (dated by TCRdb to the early 2020s). The receptor library was made with the immunoSEQ multiplex PCR assay. This immuneACCESS table, as held by TCRdb, lists in-frame sequences with V and J called but not all clones. Of the missing ones, under half trace to an unresolved V gene in checked studies; the others have no known cause. The sample includes 450,000 to 550,000 clones, with 89% observed a single time. The ten largest clones represent around 2.6% of the sample. In light of the paper, this sample's treatment or condition label describes: 15 to 20 received Ad26.COV2.S at low or high dose, single or two shots; about 5 received placebo; per-sample allocation not given. For vaccine and placebo recipients, repertoires were sequenced using samples collected on day 63 after the first injection.

The specimen was peripheral blood, collected in a trial of Ad26.COV2.S vaccine versus placebo. Receptor source: a person aged 18 to 59 who received the Ad26.COV2.S COVID-19 vaccine or a placebo.

V gene TRBV14 combines with J gene TRBJ1-6; D is perhaps TRBD1 (5 bases). Germline V gene lookup returns CDR1 SGHDN and CDR2 FVKESK. This CDR3 is 15 amino acids long. The V end lost 1 base, the J end lost 9 bases, and 13 bases lay between the germline ends. The CDR3: CASSQGSGQGSPLHF. CDR3 bases: TGTGCCAGCAGCCAAGGTTCTGGGCAGGGTTCACCCCTCCACTTT.

This clone was recorded once. V gene TRBV28 combines with J gene TRBJ2-1; 7 nucleotides line up with TRBD1. The V segment lost 5 bases and the J segment 8 bases; nucleotides outside the gene matches: 3. Germline V gene sequence: CDR1 MDHEN, CDR2 SYDVKM. The CDR3 totals 12 residues. As DNA, the CDR3 is TGTGCCAGCAGTCTAGGGGGCTATGAGCAGTTCTTC. It specifies CASSLGGYEQFF.

This clone was seen more than once but under ten times. The V gene is TRBV18, the J gene TRBJ1-5, with D unclear. With 5 bases removed from V and 8 bases from J, the gap between germline ends came to 13 bases. Germline V gives CDR1 KGHSH, CDR2 LQKENI. The CDR3 extends over 13 amino acids. Here the CDR3 reads CASSSTKEKPQHF. In DNA form, the CDR3 reads TGTGCCAGCTCATCGACTAAGGAGAAGCCCCAGCATTTT.

The chain carries TRBV14 and TRBJ1-3, with D possibly TRBD1 on 5 matching bases. Germline loops: CDR1 SGHDN, CDR2 FVKESK. V lost 2 bases to trimming and J lost 1 base, with 18 bases between them. The CDR3 has 18 residues. The CDR3 region has the DNA TGTGCCAGCAGCCAAAACCCAAGGGGATTTACTTCTGGAAACACCATATATTTT. Protein: CASSQNPRGFTSGNTIYF.

V and J are TRBV27 and TRBJ1-1; D is unresolved. V gave up 6 bases and J gave up 2 bases, with 16 bases separating them. This CDR3 has 15 residues. From germline, CDR1 is MNHEY and CDR2 SMNVEV (reference sequence). The CDR3 DNA is TGTGCCAGCAGCCCAACTAGTCGTTACAACACTGAAGCTTTCTTT. It yields the protein CASSPTSRYNTEAFF.

This chain connects TRBV7-3 to TRBJ2-1, with D tentatively TRBD2 (6 bases). V was shortened by 5 bases and J by 4 bases, with 15 bases between the two germline ends. This CDR3 is built from 15 residues. From germline, CDR1 is SGHTA and CDR2 FQGTGA. The chain's CDR3 is CASSLSGTLYNEQFF. CDR3 bases: TGTGCCAGCAGCCTTAGCGGAACGCTTTACAATGAGCAGTTCTTC.

The V gene is TRBV18, the J gene TRBJ1-1, with D perhaps TRBD1 (5 bases). Germline V gene sequence: CDR1 KGHSH, CDR2 LQKENI. The CDR3 runs to 16 residues. V was shortened by 3 bases and J by 3 bases, with 17 bases between the two germline ends. CDR3 protein: CASSPDRGGAYTEAFF. As DNA, the CDR3 is TGTGCCAGCTCACCGGACCGCGGAGGGGCCTACACTGAAGCTTTCTTT.

This chain uses TRBV7-2 with TRBJ1-2; D is undetermined. The ends were cut back, 1 base at V and 1 base at J, with 7 bases in the middle. Germline lookup yields CDR1 SGHTA and CDR2 FQGNSA. The length of the CDR3 is 14 residues. The CDR3 sequence: CASSLVTLNYGYTF. Here the CDR3 DNA reads TGTGCCAGCAGCTTAGTAACACTTAACTATGGCTACACCTTC.

The CDR3 nucleotides read TGTGCCAGCGGTCCGGGAGAAGGCCCCACAGATACGCAGTATTTT. As protein: CASGPGEGPTDTQYF. The chain is built from TRBV9 and TRBJ2-3; D may be TRBD2 (6 bases). Trimming shortened V by 7 bases and J by 2 bases, and 17 bases separated the two germline ends. The CDR3 runs to 15 residues. Germline CDR1 and CDR2: SGDLS and YYNGEE.

The chain uses TRBV7-2 and TRBJ2-1, with D possibly being TRBD2 (6 bases). The CDR3 spans 16 residues. CDR1 is SGHTA and CDR2 is FQGNSA in the germline V gene. Trimming left V 5 bases short and J 2 bases short, with 16 bases between. CDR3 in amino acids: CASSLQPRRAYNEQFF. Written as DNA, the CDR3 is TGTGCCAGCAGCCTCCAGCCGCGGAGGGCCTACAATGAGCAGTTCTTC.

The chain uses TRBV7-2 and TRBJ2-7, with unresolved D. The CDR3 sequence is 13 residues long. CDR1 and CDR2 from the germline V gene are SGHTA and FQGNSA. V was cut by 5 bases and J by 3 bases, with 11 bases left in between. CDR3 in amino acids: CASSVDTYYEQYF. CDR3 sequence (DNA): TGTGCCAGCAGCGTAGACACATACTACGAGCAGTACTTC. Full variable domain (missing parts from reference TRBV7-2 and TRBJ2-7): GAGVSQSPSNKVTEKGKDVELRCDPISGHTALYWYRQSLGQGLEFLIYFQGNSAPDKSGLPSDRFSAERTGGSVSTLTIQRTQQEDSAVYLCASSVDTYYEQYFGPGTRLTVT.

V and J are TRBV7-3 and TRBJ1-5, with D unclear. CDR3 length: 13 residues. Germline-derived CDR1 and CDR2 are SGHTA and FQGTGA. Deletions cut 5 bases from V and 6 bases from J, with 11 bases between. The CDR3 DNA follows: TGTGCCAGCAGCCCCGGGTTGGCTCAGCCCCAGCATTTT. Protein: CASSPGLAQPQHF. Complete variable domain (other parts from reference TRBV7-3 and TRBJ1-5): GAGVSQTPSNKVTEKGKYVELRCDPISGHTALYWYRQSLGQGPEFLIYFQGTGAADDSGLPNDRFFAVRPEGSVSTLKIQRTERGDSAVYLCASSPGLAQPQHFGDGTRLSIL.

The chain combines TRBV25-1 with TRBJ2-5, with 10 bases matching TRBD1. From germline, CDR1 is MGHDK and CDR2 SYGVNS. This CDR3 comprises 14 residues. V lost 4 bases, J lost 1 base, and 0 bases stayed unmatched. DNA of the CDR3: TGTGCCAGCAGTGGGACAGGGGGCCAAGAGACCCAGTACTTC. Its translation: CASSGTGGQETQYF.

This clone appeared once. The junction departs from germline at one end; a sequencing error may be responsible. V gene TRBV24-1 combines with J gene TRBJ2-2, with 9 bases matching TRBD2. The CDR3 covers 15 residues. Germline CDR1 is KGHDR and CDR2 is SFDVKD. DNA of the CDR3: TGTGCCACCAGTGTTCCTAGCGGGAACGCCGGGGAGCTGTTTTTT. Its protein is CATSVPSGNAGELFF.

The V and J genes are TRBV13 and TRBJ2-5, with 14 bases matching TRBD2. CDR3 length: 20 residues. V dropped 1 base and J dropped 5; count of bases not matched to a gene: 15. Germline values: CDR1 PRHDT, CDR2 FYEKMQ (reference sequence). CDR3 bases: TGTGCCAGCAGCTTAGCCCATAGACCGACTAGCGGGAGGGCAGGGGAGACCCAGTACTTC. Translation gives CASSLAHRPTSGRAGETQYF. The variable domain in full, completed from reference TRBV13 and TRBJ2-5, reads AAGVIQSPRHLIKEKRETATLKCYPIPRHDTVYWYQQGPGQDPQFLISFYEKMQSDKGSIPDRFSAQQFSDYHSELNMSSLELGDSALYFCASSLAHRPTSGRAGETQYFGPGTRLLVL.

The J gene is TRBJ2-7, the V gene TRBV7-2, with D perhaps matching TRBD1 (5 bases). Germline CDR1 and CDR2: SGHTA and FQGNSA. The CDR3 loop spans 14 amino acids. The V end lost 1 base, the J end lost 7 bases, and 14 bases lay between the germline ends. CDR3 protein: CASSLVRTTGEQYF. CDR3 DNA sequence: TGTGCCAGCAGCTTAGTTCGGACAACCGGGGAGCAGTACTTC.

This clone was observed a single time. This chain uses TRBV7-2 with TRBJ1-5, with D unclear. This CDR3 has 15 amino acids. Trimming pared 6 bases from V and 3 bases from J, leaving 15 bases between. Germline lookup yields CDR1 SGHTA and CDR2 FQGNSA. The CDR3 DNA is TGTGCCAGCAGTCCTCAAGGTGGATACAATCAGCCCCAGCATTTT. It yields the protein CASSPQGGYNQPQHF. The whole variable domain, remainder taken from reference TRBV7-2 and TRBJ1-5, is GAGVSQSPSNKVTEKGKDVELRCDPISGHTALYWYRQSLGQGLEFLIYFQGNSAPDKSGLPSDRFSAERTGGSVSTLTIQRTQQEDSAVYLCASSPQGGYNQPQHFGDGTRLSIL.

This sequence joins TRBV18 and TRBJ2-1; the match to TRBD1 covers 8 bases. The CDR3 contains 16 residues. The trim removed 2 bases at V and 4 bases at J, leaving 7 bases unmatched. Looked up from germline, CDR1 is KGHSH and CDR2 is LQKENI. The CDR3 spells CASSPLSGQAYNEQFF. As DNA, the CDR3 is TGTGCCAGCTCACCATTGTCGGGACAGGCTTACAATGAGCAGTTCTTC.

The chain has TRBV9 and TRBJ2-3; maybe TRBD2 (5 bases). Looked up from germline, CDR1 is SGDLS and CDR2 is YYNGEE. The length of the CDR3 is 15 residues. V dropped 0 bases and J dropped 0 bases, with 8 bases sitting between them. CDR3 amino acids: CASSVAPGSTDTQYF. CDR3 DNA: TGTGCCAGCAGCGTAGCGCCGGGGAGCACAGATACGCAGTATTTT.